This is a list of T cell receptor beta chains from one sample in a study of shared clonotypes between healthy human individuals. Here immunoSEQ multiplex PCR was the method, and the copy in TCRdb shows in-frame clones only, minus some. Counted here are roughly 760,000 clones, under 80% occurring once; the ten biggest clones make up around 1.6%. The sample consisted of memory CD4+ T cells sorted from blood. All receptors derive from a woman in her 30s in good health. The CDR3 runs from the conserved cysteine through the conserved F or W. Fields, in order: V gene, clone size, J gene, D gene, CDR3 DNA, CDR3 protein. D genes are given only for firm matches. Clone sizes are given selectively: once, few, many, or a class where the clone is expanded.

>TRBV6-6|many|TRBJ1-1|TRBD1
TGTGCCAGCAACGACAGGGGTGCTGCTGAAGCTTTCTTT
CASNDRGAAEAFF
>TRBV18|few|TRBJ2-7|TRBD1
TGTGCCAGCTCACCGAGGGCAGGGGGCGGTTACGAGCAGTACTTC
CASSPRAGGGYEQYF
>TRBV14|.|TRBJ2-7|TRBD2
TGTGCCAGGACCGGGACTAGCGGGTACGAGCAGTACTTC
CARTGTSGYEQYF
>TRBV11-2|.|TRBJ2-7|.
TGTGCCAGCAGCCCGCAGGCCTACGAGCAGTACTTC
CASSPQAYEQYF
>TRBV10-3|.|TRBJ2-5|.
TGTGCCATCAGTGATGTAGGGACCCTGGGCGAGACCCAGTACTTC
CAISDVGTLGETQYF
>TRBV6-6|few|TRBJ1-2|.
TGTGCCAGCAGCCCCAGGGCCGCAGACTATGGCTACACCTTC
CASSPRAADYGYTF
>TRBV11-1|.|TRBJ2-5|TRBD1
TGTGCCAGCAGCAAAGGACAGGATCCTCTAGCCCAAGAGACCCAGTACTTC
CASSKGQDPLAQETQYF
>TRBV4-1|few|TRBJ2-5|TRBD2
TGCGCCAGCAGCTTGGGACTAGCGGGAGTGGGTGAAGAGACCCAGTACTTC
CASSLGLAGVGEETQYF
>TRBV29-1|.|TRBJ1-2|.
TGCAGCGTTGTGGCGGGTTCTAACTATGGCTACACCTTC
CSVVAGSNYGYTF
>TRBV25-1|.|TRBJ1-1|.
TGTGCCAGCAGTGCCTACAGGAATAGCACTGAAGCTTTCTTT
CASSAYRNSTEAFF
>TRBV6-1|once|TRBJ1-2|TRBD1
TGTGCCAGCAGTGAACAGGGGGCAAACGACTATGGCTACACCTTC
CASSEQGANDYGYTF